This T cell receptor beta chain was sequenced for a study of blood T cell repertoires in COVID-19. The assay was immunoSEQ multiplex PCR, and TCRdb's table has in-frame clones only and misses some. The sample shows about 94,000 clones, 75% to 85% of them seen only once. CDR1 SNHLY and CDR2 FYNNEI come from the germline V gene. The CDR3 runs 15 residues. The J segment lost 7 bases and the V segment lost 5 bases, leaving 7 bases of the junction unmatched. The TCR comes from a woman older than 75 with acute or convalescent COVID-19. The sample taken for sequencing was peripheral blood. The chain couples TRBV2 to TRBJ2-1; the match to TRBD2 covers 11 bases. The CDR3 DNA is TGTGCCAGCAGTTTTAGCGGGAGGGCGGGGAATGAGCAGTTCTTC. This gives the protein CASSFSGRAGNEQFF. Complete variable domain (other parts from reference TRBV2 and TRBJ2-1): EPEVTQTPSHQVTQMGQEVILRCVPISNHLYFYWYRQILGQKVEFLVSFYNNEISEKSEIFDDQFSVERPDGSNFTLKIRSTKLEDSAMYFCASSFSGRAGNEQFFGPGTRLTVL.